A selection of T cell receptor beta chains follows, all from one sample in a study of blood T cells in healthy people across ages. TCRdb analysed the 5' RACE reads with MiXCR anew, one entry per CDR3 protein. The data show roughly 800,000 distinct CDR3 sequences, with 58% seen just once and about 20% held by the top ten. Sequencing was carried out using blood. The receptors stem from a man aged 30 to 39 in good health. The CDR3 runs from the conserved cysteine through the conserved F or W. Fields, in order: clone size, CDR3 length, J gene, V gene, CDR3 protein. Clone size, where shown, is once, few, many, or a class for clones that have expanded.

>.|14|TRBJ1-6|TRBV11-2
CASSPRQGLSPLHF
>.|18|TRBJ1-2|TRBV15
CATSREDTRKLDGYGYTF
>few|16|TRBJ2-6|TRBV6-6
CASSYSAGAGANVLTF
>.|12|.|TRBV7-2
CASRFTSETQYF
>once|15|TRBJ2-7|TRBV2
CASSSSGSYSYEQYF
>.|16|TRBJ2-7|TRBV4-2
CASSQDLGGRANEQYF
>.|13|TRBJ1-2|TRBV6-6
CASRDDRDGGYTF
>.|13|.|TRBV7-3
CASSSQLSGTQYF
>few|12|TRBJ2-5|TRBV29-1
CSGRPSQETQYF
>few|13|TRBJ2-3|TRBV30
CAWSAGGKNTQYF
>.|18|TRBJ2-5|TRBV21-1
CASSKGRLGQGFQETQYF
>few|17|TRBJ2-1|TRBV4-2
CASSQDHPGGPYNEQFF
>few|14|TRBJ2-1|TRBV4-3
CASSVAGVYNEQFF
>few|14|TRBJ2-7|TRBV6-2/TRBV6-3
CASSYSRQSGAQYF
>.|14|TRBJ1-4|TRBV6-1
CASSRTAANEKLFF
>.|15|TRBJ2-7|TRBV27
CASSLAPISRYEQYF
>.|20|TRBJ2-1|TRBV27
CASSFPRASGGFLSYNEQFF
>.|15|TRBJ2-7|TRBV18
CASSPGQGQPYEQYF
>few|14|TRBJ2-2|TRBV2
CASSEGRGIGELFF
>.|13|.|TRBV7-2
CASSLGRVNEQYF
>few|14|TRBJ1-2|TRBV18
CASSLDRGTPGYTF
>.|13|TRBJ1-6|TRBV20-1
CSASVSRGSPLHF
>.|16|TRBJ2-1|TRBV7-2
CASSLSGGTRVGEQFF
>.|17|TRBJ2-3|TRBV4-3
CASSQVASGGRGDTQYF
>few|13|TRBJ1-2|TRBV7-2
CASSFNLQNGYTF
>.|14|TRBJ2-5|TRBV27
CASSFGLARNEQYF
>few|15|TRBJ1-6|TRBV12-3/TRBV12-4
CASSYAGTGGSPLHF
>once|14|TRBJ2-2|TRBV6-1
CASSEGRNTGELFF
>few|16|TRBJ2-1|TRBV29-1
CSVEDTGGGPLVEQFF
>.|13|TRBJ2-1|TRBV7-2
CASSLVSGREGFF
>few|13|TRBJ2-5|TRBV29-1
CSVEEQQLETQYF
>.|15|TRBJ2-3|TRBV12-3/TRBV12-4
CASSLSGTREDTQYF
>few|14|TRBJ1-2|TRBV28
CASKPPGESDGYTF
>.|16|TRBJ2-1|TRBV12-3/TRBV12-4
CASSTSLGGAYNEQFF
>.|15|TRBJ1-6|TRBV30
CAWTIGQGQVSPLHF
>.|14|.|TRBV4-2
CASSHGGQGNEQYF
>.|13|TRBJ2-6|TRBV28
CASRGGWANVLTF
>.|13|TRBJ2-1|TRBV6-5
CASSIFQGCEQFF
>once|16|TRBJ2-7|TRBV5-1
CASSLAPGDLSYEQYF
>.|16|.|TRBV4-1
CASSHPGTSGSYEQYF
>.|16|TRBJ2-7|TRBV27
CASMETLQGTTYEQYF
>.|15|TRBJ2-1|TRBV27
CASSLSPTGDNEQFF
>.|13|TRBJ2-5|TRBV7-2
CASSGAKYNEQYF
>.|12|TRBJ2-7|TRBV11-3
CASSSTDSEQYF
>.|14|TRBJ1-1|TRBV7-2
CASSFSVDGAEAFF
>.|14|TRBJ2-7|TRBV7-2
CASSLAGDTYEQYF
>.|14|TRBJ2-1|TRBV20-1
CSALTLTTDNEQFF
>few|15|.|TRBV4-3
CASSQTTGIGYEQYF
>.|11|TRBJ2-5|TRBV18
CASSPTGDQYF
>.|13|TRBJ2-1|TRBV20-1
CSARVLGANERFF
>.|15|.|TRBV12-3/TRBV12-4
CASSSPDRGWETQYF
>.|14|TRBJ2-1|TRBV20-1
CSVEWSSPWDEQFF
>.|11|TRBJ2-7|TRBV29-1
CSVGWGIEQYF